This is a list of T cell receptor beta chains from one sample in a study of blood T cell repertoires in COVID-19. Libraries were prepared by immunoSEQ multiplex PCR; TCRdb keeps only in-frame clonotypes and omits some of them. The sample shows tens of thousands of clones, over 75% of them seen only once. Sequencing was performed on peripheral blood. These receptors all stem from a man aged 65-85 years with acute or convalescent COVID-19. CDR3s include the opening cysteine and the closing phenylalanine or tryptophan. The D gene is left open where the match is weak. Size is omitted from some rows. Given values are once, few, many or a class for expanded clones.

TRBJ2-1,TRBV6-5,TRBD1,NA,TGTGCCAGCAGTTACGCCGGGACAGGGGGCTTTGAGCAGTTCTTC,CASSYAGTGGFEQFF
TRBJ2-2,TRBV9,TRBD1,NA,TGTGCCAGCAGCGTACGGGGATCAGGGGGTGGCGGGGAGCTGTTTTTT,CASSVRGSGGGGELFF
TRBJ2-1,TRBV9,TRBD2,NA,TGTGCCAGCAGCCTCGCTAGCGGGGGGGTGAGCTCCTACAATGAGCAGTTCTTC,CASSLASGGVSSYNEQFF
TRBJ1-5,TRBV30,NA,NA,TGTGCCTGGAGTGTGGCACCCCAGGGTCAGCCCCAGCATTTT,CAWSVAPQGQPQHF
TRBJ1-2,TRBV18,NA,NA,TGTGCCAGCTCACCAGAAGGCACAGGGCTCGCCTATGGCTACACCTTC,CASSPEGTGLAYGYTF
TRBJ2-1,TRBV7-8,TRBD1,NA,TGTGCCAGCAGCCTCAGGACAGGGCTTTACAATGAGCAGTTCTTC,CASSLRTGLYNEQFF
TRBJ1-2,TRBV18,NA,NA,TGTGCCAGCTCACCGGACAGAAACTATGGCTACACCTTC,CASSPDRNYGYTF
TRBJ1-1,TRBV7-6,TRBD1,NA,TGTGCCAGCAGCTTTGGGACAGGGAAGATAAGGGACACTGAAGCTTTCTTT,CASSFGTGKIRDTEAFF
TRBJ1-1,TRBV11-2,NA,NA,TGTGCCAGCAGCTTAACAAATACCCCGAACACTGAAGCTTTCTTT,CASSLTNTPNTEAFF
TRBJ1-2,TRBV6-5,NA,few,TGTGCCAGCACCTCTACGGGGTGGGGCTATGGCTACACCTTC,CASTSTGWGYGYTF
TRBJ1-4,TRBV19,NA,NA,TGTGCCAGTAGTAGTGGGAGAAATGAAAAACTGTTTTTT,CASSSGRNEKLFF
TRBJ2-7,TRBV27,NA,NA,TGTGCCAGCAGTTTTCGCTCAGGGGTCTACGAGCAGTACTTC,CASSFRSGVYEQYF
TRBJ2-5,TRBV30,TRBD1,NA,TGTGCCTGGAGTGTATGGCCGGACAGGGGTTTAGAGACCCAGTACTTC,CAWSVWPDRGLETQYF
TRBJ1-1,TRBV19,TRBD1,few,TGTGCCAGTAGGATGGACAGGATGAACACTGAAGCTTTCTTT,CASRMDRMNTEAFF
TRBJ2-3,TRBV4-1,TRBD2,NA,TGCGCCAGCAGCCAAGGTCGACTAGCGGCCGCCACAGATACGCAGTATTTT,CASSQGRLAAATDTQYF
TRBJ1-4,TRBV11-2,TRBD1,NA,TGTGCCAGCCGCGGACAGGGCGTAACTAATGAAAAACTGTTTTTT,CASRGQGVTNEKLFF
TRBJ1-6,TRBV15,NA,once,TGTGCCACCAGCAGAGATCGAAATTCGGGTTCACCCCTCCACTTT,CATSRDRNSGSPLHF
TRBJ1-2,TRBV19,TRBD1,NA,TGTGCCAGTAGTATAGCCAGGGGGTATGGCTACACCTTC,CASSIARGYGYTF
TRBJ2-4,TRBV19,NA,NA,TGTGCCAGTGGAATGACCTCGGGACTCGCGAAGGGGTCGCCCAAAAACATTCAGTACTTC,CASGMTSGLAKGSPKNIQYF
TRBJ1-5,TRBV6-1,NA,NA,TGTGCCAGCAGTAAAGTGACAGGTGGAGGCAATCAGCCCCAGCATTTT,CASSKVTGGGNQPQHF
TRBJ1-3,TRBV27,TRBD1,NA,TGTGCCAGCAGTTTGCTTTACCCGGGACAGGGTGCTGGAAACACCATATATTTT,CASSLLYPGQGAGNTIYF
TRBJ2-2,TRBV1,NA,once,TGCACCAGCAGCCAACCAGGGTACACCGGGGAGCTGTTTTTT,CTSSQPGYTGELFF
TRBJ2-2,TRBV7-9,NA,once,TGTGCCAGCAGCTTGGAGCGCAGTCACACCGGGGAGCTGTTTTTT,CASSLERSHTGELFF
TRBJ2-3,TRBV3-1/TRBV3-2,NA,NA,TGTGCCAGCAGCCCACCAGGAACCTCTCTGGATACGCAGTATTTT,CASSPPGTSLDTQYF
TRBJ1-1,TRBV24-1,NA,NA,TGTGCCACCAGGGGGGGGTGGGGTGTCTGGGACACTGAAGCTTTCTTT,CATRGGWGVWDTEAFF
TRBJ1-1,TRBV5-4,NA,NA,TGTGCCAGCAGCTTTGCGGGGGCGAACACTGAAGCTTTCTTT,CASSFAGANTEAFF
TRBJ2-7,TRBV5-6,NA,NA,TGTGCCAGCAGCTTAGGAGACTCTACCTACGAGCAGTACTTC,CASSLGDSTYEQYF
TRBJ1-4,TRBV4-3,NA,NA,TGCGCCAGCAGCCTAGAGACCCCGGGGGAAAAACTGTTTTTT,CASSLETPGEKLFF
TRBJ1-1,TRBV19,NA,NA,TGTGCCAGTAAAAATGGGGGTGGACAGAGGAACACTGAAGCTTTCTTT,CASKNGGGQRNTEAFF
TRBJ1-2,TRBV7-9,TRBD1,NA,TGTGCCAGCAGCTTAGTCCCGGACAGGCCCTATGGCTACACCTTC,CASSLVPDRPYGYTF
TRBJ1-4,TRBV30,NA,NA,TGTGCCTGGAGTGTGTGGGAGGAAAAACTGTTTTTT,CAWSVWEEKLFF
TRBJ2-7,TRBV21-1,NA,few,TGTGCCAGCAGCAAAGTGATCCGGACCAGGGGCTCCTACGAGCAGTACTTC,CASSKVIRTRGSYEQYF
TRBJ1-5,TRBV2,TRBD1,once,TGTGCCAGCGCCAAACCGGGACAGGGACTTTATAGCAATCAGCCCCAGCATTTT,CASAKPGQGLYSNQPQHF
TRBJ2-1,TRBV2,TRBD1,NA,TGTGCCAGCAGACGAGGACAGGGCAACAATGAGCAGTTCTTC,CASRRGQGNNEQFF
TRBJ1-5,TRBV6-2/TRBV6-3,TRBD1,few,TGTGCCAGCAGTTACTCACCCACGGACAGGGGCAATCAGCCCCAGCATTTT,CASSYSPTDRGNQPQHF
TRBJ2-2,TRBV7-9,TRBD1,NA,TGTGCCAGCAGCGGCTGGAGGGACAGGACGAACACCGGGGAGCTGTTTTTT,CASSGWRDRTNTGELFF
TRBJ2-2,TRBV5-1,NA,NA,TGCGCCAGCAGCTATACAGGGTTCACCGGGGAGCTGTTTTTT,CASSYTGFTGELFF
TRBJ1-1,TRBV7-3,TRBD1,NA,TGTGCCAGCAGCTTCGACAGGGATAACACTGAAGCTTTCTTT,CASSFDRDNTEAFF
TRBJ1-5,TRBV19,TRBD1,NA,TGTGCCAGTAGTATACCACCCGGGGACAGGGTGTATCAGCCCCAGCATTTT,CASSIPPGDRVYQPQHF
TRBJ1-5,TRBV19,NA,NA,TGTGCCAGTACTCTTACAACAGGGCCCAATCAGCCCCAGCATTTT,CASTLTTGPNQPQHF
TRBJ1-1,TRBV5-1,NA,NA,TGCGCCAGCAGGCAGGGGTCTTACGTGAACACTGAAGCTTTCTTT,CASRQGSYVNTEAFF
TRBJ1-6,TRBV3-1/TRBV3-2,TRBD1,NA,TGTGCCAGCAGGGGACAGGGGATTTCACCCCTCCACTTT,CASRGQGISPLHF